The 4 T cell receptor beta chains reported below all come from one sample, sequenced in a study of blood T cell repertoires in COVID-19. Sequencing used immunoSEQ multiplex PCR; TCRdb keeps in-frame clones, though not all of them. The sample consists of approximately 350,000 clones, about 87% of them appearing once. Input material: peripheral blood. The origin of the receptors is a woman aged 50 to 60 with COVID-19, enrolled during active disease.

In nucleotides, the CDR3 is TGCGCCAGCAGCCAAGCGGGAGGCTCTGGGGCCAACGTCCTGACTTTC. Translating gives CASSQAGGSGANVLTF. The chain is built from TRBV4-3 and TRBJ2-6; 7 bases map to TRBD2. The CDR3 has 16 amino acids. Unmatched junction bases numbered 0, after V lost 1 base and J lost 0 bases. Germline loops: CDR1 LGHNA, CDR2 YSLEER.

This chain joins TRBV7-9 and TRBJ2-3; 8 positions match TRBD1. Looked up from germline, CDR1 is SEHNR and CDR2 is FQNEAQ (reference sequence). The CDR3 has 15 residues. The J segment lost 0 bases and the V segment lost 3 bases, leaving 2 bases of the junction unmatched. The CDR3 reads CASSFRQGSTDTQYF. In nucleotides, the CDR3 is TGTGCCAGCAGCTTCAGACAGGGGAGCACAGATACGCAGTATTTT.

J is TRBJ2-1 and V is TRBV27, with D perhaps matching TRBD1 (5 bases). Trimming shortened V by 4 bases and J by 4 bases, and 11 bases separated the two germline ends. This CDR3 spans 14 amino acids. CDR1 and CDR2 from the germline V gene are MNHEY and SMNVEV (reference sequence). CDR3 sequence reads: CASSSGIGYNEQFF. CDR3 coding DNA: TGTGCCAGCAGTTCAGGGATAGGGTACAATGAGCAGTTCTTC.

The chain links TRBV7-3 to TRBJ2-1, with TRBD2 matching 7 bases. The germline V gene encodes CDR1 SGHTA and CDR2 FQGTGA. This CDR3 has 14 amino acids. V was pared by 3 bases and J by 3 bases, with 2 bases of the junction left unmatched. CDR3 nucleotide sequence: TGTGCCAGCAGCTTCCCGGGAGGCTACAATGAGCAGTTCTTC. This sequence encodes CASSFPGGYNEQFF. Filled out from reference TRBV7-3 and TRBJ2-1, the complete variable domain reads GAGVSQTPSNKVTEKGKYVELRCDPISGHTALYWYRQSLGQGPEFLIYFQGTGAADDSGLPNDRFFAVRPEGSVSTLKIQRTERGDSAVYLCASSFPGGYNEQFFGPGTRLTVL.